Included here is one TCR beta chain sequence, with context. Reverse transcribed after extraction, RNA yielded cDNA as the sequencing template. Here immunoSEQ multiplex PCR was the method, and the copy in TCRdb shows in-frame clones only, minus some. The sample records 70,000 or so clones, about 30% being singletons. The data are from a study of CD8+ T cells in alopecia areata. The CDR3 is made up of 15 amino acids. The trim removed 5 bases at V and 2 bases at J, leaving 7 bases unmatched. The germline CDR1 and CDR2 sequences are SEHNR and FQNEAQ (reference sequence). Treatment specified: oral pan-JAK inhibitor, 5-10 mg twice daily.

This material consisted of CD8+ T cells sorted from blood, taken at week 4, from a patient treated with tofacitinib. The chain couples TRBV7-9 to TRBJ2-7, with 9 bases lining up with TRBD2. This TCR derives from a human donor with alopecia areata. CDR3 region: CASSQRTSVPYEQYF. CDR3 bases: TGTGCCAGCAGCCAAAGGACTAGCGTCCCCTACGAGCAGTACTTC.